This T cell receptor beta chain was sequenced in a study of T cells in pancreatic ductal adenocarcinoma. No neoadjuvant therapy was given to the selected pancreatic ductal adenocarcinoma patients before their surgery. Germline values: CDR1 SGHDT, CDR2 YYEEEE. The CDR3 is 16 amino acids. With 4 bases clipped from V and 2 bases from J, the junction kept 11 bases outside the gene matches. Profiled with immunoSEQ multiplex PCR; TCRdb holds only in-frame clones, not every one. The sample yields about 97,000 clones, nearly 95% seen once. What was sequenced was PBMCs. The chain recombines TRBV5-6 with TRBJ2-5; 7 positions match TRBD1. This sequence was found in a human donor with pancreatic ductal adenocarcinoma. CDR3 nucleotide sequence: TGTGCCAGCAGCCCGGGGCCGGACAGGCGACAAGAGACCCAGTACTTC. Protein product: CASSPGPDRRQETQYF.